This TCR beta chain emerged from a study of cytomegalovirus exposure and HLA in healthy donors. Use of 60 Vbeta and 13 Jbeta primers characterized the PCR. Sequencing was performed with immunoSEQ multiplex PCR; in TCRdb, only in-frame clones are kept and a portion is missing. The sample records more than 70,000 clones, roughly 80% being singletons. This clone was observed a handful of times. The length of the CDR3 is 11 residues. Germline V gene sequence: CDR1 MNHEY, CDR2 SVGAGI. The ends lost 7 bases at V and 10 bases at J; junction bases unmatched: 3. The sequence was obtained from a boy between 10 and 17 years old in good health and CMV-seronegative. The chain recombines TRBV6-5 with TRBJ2-1, with 8 positions matching TRBD2. The source material was PBMCs. CDR3 nucleotides: TGTGCCAGCACCGCGGGAGGCGAGCAGTTCTTC. Residues: CASTAGGEQFF.